Below, 18 T cell receptor beta chains from the same sample are listed, as sequenced in a study of blood T cell repertoires in COVID-19. Using immunoSEQ multiplex PCR, the repertoire was profiled, and TCRdb retains in-frame clones only, with some absent. The sample comprises 61,000 or so clones, roughly 84% of which are singletons, and less than 7% rests with the top ten. Input material: peripheral blood. The origin of the receptors is a woman between 70 and 85 years old with acute or convalescent COVID-19.

V gene TRBV27 combines with J gene TRBJ1-4; a possible D gene is TRBD1 (6 bases). V shed 6 bases and J shed 0 bases, with 17 bases lying between them. Germline V gene sequence: CDR1 MNHEY, CDR2 SMNVEV (reference sequence). The CDR3 is made up of 17 amino acids. The CDR3 loop reads CASSDTGPTSTNEKLFF. The CDR3 DNA reads TGTGCCAGCAGCGATACAGGGCCCACCTCAACTAATGAAAAACTGTTTTTT. Together with reference TRBV27 and TRBJ1-4, the CDR3 gives the full variable domain: EAQVTQNPRYLITVTGKKLTVTCSQNMNHEYMSWYRQDPGLGLRQIYYSMNVEVTDKGDVPEGYKVSRKEKRNFPLILESPSPNQTSLYFCASSDTGPTSTNEKLFFGSGTQLSVL.

The J gene is TRBJ2-3, the V gene TRBV28; 9 bases match TRBD2. V was pared by 4 bases and J by 2 bases, with 7 bases of the junction left unmatched. This CDR3 region has 16 residues. Germline V CDR1 and CDR2: MDHEN, SYDVKM. The CDR3 DNA reads TGTGCCAGCAGTTCCCCGGCTAGCGGGACCACAGATACGCAGTATTTT. Encoded protein: CASSSPASGTTDTQYF.

The gene calls are TRBV10-3 and TRBJ2-7; a possible D gene is TRBD2 (5 bases). The CDR3 covers 14 residues. CDR1 and CDR2 (germline): ENHRY, SYGVKD. V lost 10 bases to trimming and J lost 3 bases, with 19 bases between them. CDR3 coding DNA: TGTGCCACTACTGCGGAGGCGGGCGTCTACGAGCAGTACTTC. It yields the protein CATTAEAGVYEQYF.

A single count supports this clone. The chain combines TRBV15 with TRBJ1-1; maybe TRBD1 (5 bases). Trimming removed 3 bases at V and 2 bases at J, with 31 bases between. This CDR3 contains 21 residues. Per germline, CDR1 LNHNV and CDR2 YYDKDF (reference sequence). CDR3 residues: CATSSERGGGANLAGNTEAFF. The CDR3 nucleotides are TGTGCCACCAGCAGCGAACGCGGGGGAGGGGCGAATTTAGCGGGAAACACTGAAGCTTTCTTT.

This chain connects TRBV27 to TRBJ1-2; 8 bases line up with TRBD1. The ends lost 6 bases at V and 6 bases at J; junction bases unmatched: 3. The CDR3 runs to 12 residues. The germline gives CDR1 MNHEY, CDR2 SMNVEV (reference sequence). CDR3 region: CASRKGQDGYTF. CDR3 sequence (DNA): TGTGCCAGCAGGAAGGGACAGGATGGCTACACCTTC.

V gene TRBV6-5 combines with J gene TRBJ1-2; 9 bases align to TRBD1. V lost 10 bases and J lost 8; bases outside the gene matches: 5. The V gene's germline CDR1 is MNHEY and CDR2 SVGAGI. The CDR3 is 11 amino acids. The CDR3 bases are TGTGCCATTAGACAGGGGGGCGGCTACACCTTC. Amino acids: CAIRQGGGYTF.

This chain joins TRBV7-2 and TRBJ2-3; unclear D gene. Germline V CDR1 and CDR2: SGHTA, FQGNSA. V was pared by 5 bases and J by 2 bases, with 14 bases between. CDR3 length: 15 residues. The CDR3 region is CASSPYPDSTDTQYF. The CDR3 nucleotides read TGTGCCAGCAGCCCTTACCCCGACTCCACAGATACGCAGTATTTT.

The V call is TRBV2, the J call TRBJ2-3; 11 nucleotides align to TRBD2. CDR3 length: 15 amino acids. V lost 7 bases to trimming and J lost 4 bases; unmatched junction nucleotides: 7. From germline, CDR1 is SNHLY and CDR2 FYNNEI. CDR3 sequence reads: CASNRLAGFSDTQYF. For the CDR3, the DNA is TGTGCCAGCAATCGACTAGCGGGGTTCTCAGATACGCAGTATTTT.

This clone appeared a few times. The chain links TRBV5-1 to TRBJ2-1; 8 bases fit TRBD2. Germline values: CDR1 SGHRS, CDR2 YFSETQ. The CDR3 length is 14 residues. V lost 4 bases, J lost 2 bases, and 2 bases stayed unmatched. The CDR3 is CASSRGGPYNEQFF. As DNA, the CDR3 is TGCGCCAGCAGCCGGGGGGGACCCTACAATGAGCAGTTCTTC.

The gene calls are TRBV18 and TRBJ2-1; 11 bases fit TRBD2. CDR1 and CDR2 (germline): KGHSH, LQKENI. After removal of 2 bases from V and 7 bases from J, the junction contained 4 bases not matched to a gene. The CDR3 covers 15 residues. For the CDR3, the DNA is TGTGCCAGCTCACCAAAAATAGCGGGGGGGAATGAGCAGTTCTTC. Its protein is CASSPKIAGGNEQFF.

This clone was seen more than once but under ten times. V usage is TRBV28 and J usage is TRBJ2-3; a weak D match, TRBD2 (5 bases). CDR1 and CDR2 from the germline V gene are MDHEN and SYDVKM. With 3 bases removed from V and 1 base from J, the gap between germline ends came to 11 bases. The CDR3 spans 15 residues. CDR3 nucleotides: TGTGCCAGCAGTTTCCTTCTAGCTGGCACAGATACGCAGTATTTT. It yields the protein CASSFLLAGTDTQYF.

This clone was observed a single time. V gene TRBV6-6 combines with J gene TRBJ2-6; 7 positions match TRBD2. Germline V gene data show CDR1 as MNHNY and CDR2 as SVGAGI (reference sequence). V shed 2 bases and J 4 bases; nucleotides not matched to a gene: 5. There are 16 residues in the CDR3. The CDR3 nucleotides are TGTGCCAGCAGTTACCACGGGGGGTCAGGGGCCAACGTCCTGACTTTC. Its protein is CASSYHGGSGANVLTF.

The rearrangement uses TRBV10-2 and TRBJ2-7; TRBD2 agrees at 13 bases. V lost 4 bases and J lost 4; bases outside the gene matches: 4. This CDR3 is built from 15 residues. The germline V gene has CDR1 WSHSY and CDR2 SAAADI. In DNA, the CDR3 is TGCGCCAGCAGTGGACTAGCGGGGGGCCTATACGAGCAGTACTTC. Amino acids: CASSGLAGGLYEQYF.

The rearrangement joins TRBV11-2 to TRBJ1-5, with D possibly TRBD1 on 5 matching bases. CDR1 SGHAT and CDR2 FQNNGV come from the germline V gene. Trimming took off 1 base at V and 4 bases at J, with 5 bases between the two ends. The CDR3 sequence is 13 residues long. As DNA, the CDR3 is TGTGCCAGCAGCTTAGGGACAAATCAGCCCCAGCATTTT. Its protein is CASSLGTNQPQHF.

For the CDR3, the DNA is TGTGCCAGCAGCCTGGACGGGCGGGGTAGGGAGACCCAGTACTTC. Protein: CASSLDGRGRETQYF. The V gene is TRBV7-2, the J gene TRBJ2-5; D may be TRBD2 (6 bases). V gave up 5 bases and J gave up 5 bases, with 18 bases separating them. This CDR3 contains 15 residues. Looked up from germline, CDR1 is SGHTA and CDR2 is FQGNSA.

The V call is TRBV12-5, the J call TRBJ2-3; the match to TRBD2 covers 8 bases. Germline-derived CDR1 and CDR2 are LGHNT and FRNRAP. The CDR3 runs to 14 residues. V was clipped by 3 bases and J by 1 base; unmatched bases: 0. The CDR3 DNA reads TGTGCTAGTGGTTTTAGCGGGGGCACAGATACGCAGTATTTT. This gives the protein CASGFSGGTDTQYF. Full variable domain (rest looked up from reference TRBV12-5 and TRBJ2-3): DARVTQTPRHKVTEMGQEVTMRCQPILGHNTVFWYRQTMMQGLELLAYFRNRAPLDDSGMPKDRFSAEMPDATLATLKIQPSEPRDSAVYFCASGFSGGTDTQYFGPGTRLTVL.

This clone was detected once. The rearrangement uses TRBV18 and TRBJ1-2; D call uncertain. This CDR3 is 12 amino acids long. V shed 6 bases and J shed 8 bases, with 13 bases lying between them. Germline loops: CDR1 KGHSH, CDR2 LQKENI. The CDR3 DNA is TGTGCCAGCTCGTCTTTACTATCAGGCTACACCTTC. Its protein is CASSSLLSGYTF.

CDR3 loop: CASSSGLAGGPKNTQYF. Written as DNA, the CDR3 is TGTGCCAGCAGTTCAGGGCTAGCGGGGGGGCCTAAGAATACGCAGTATTTT. The genes are TRBV6-2 or TRBV6-3 and TRBJ2-3, with TRBD2 matching 12 bases. The junction had 12 bases not matched to a gene; V was cut back by 4 bases and J by 7 bases. Germline-derived CDR1 and CDR2 are MNHEY and SVGEGT. The CDR3 consists of 17 residues.